This is a list of T cell receptor beta chains from one sample in a study of molecular identifiers for immune sequencing clone quantification. TCRdb re-derived calls from the PCR reads in MiXCR, one entry per CDR3 protein. The sample lists about 510,000 distinct CDR3 sequences; 25% were seen once. Input material: naive CD8+ T cells from blood, with Jurkat cell RNA spiked in. These TCRs come from a human donor in good health. Some libraries in this study had Jurkat cell RNA spiked in. Each CDR3 is given without its conserved first and last residue.

>TRBV30|TRBJ2-1
AWGTSAIYNEQF
>TRBV4-3|TRBJ1-1
ASSLDRAQEAEAF
>TRBV25-1|TRBJ2-7
ASNPQGDSYEQY
>TRBV4-1|TRBJ1-5
ASSHQDRRDQPQH
>TRBV27|TRBJ2-1
ASRTGTGAYNEQF
>TRBV30|TRBJ2-2
AWSPRQRTGELF
>TRBV7-6|TRBJ2-3
ASSGITDTQY
>TRBV2|TRBJ1-6
ASSGGYNSPLH
>TRBV7-6|TRBJ2-6
ASSLDSGGANVLT
>TRBV24-1|TRBJ2-1
ATGRQGAKDNEQF
>TRBV10-3|TRBJ2-3
AISRDSNTDTQY
>TRBV5-1|TRBJ2-2
ASSFWDSYEYAGELF
>TRBV6-2/TRBV6-3|TRBJ1-5
ASSYSTGAVPQH
>TRBV27|TRBJ2-3
ASSTLMGASTDTQY
>TRBV4-2|TRBJ2-7
ASGIEHLRGYEQY
>TRBV5-4|TRBJ2-2
ASSHVAGELF
>TRBV29-1|TRBJ2-2
SVEGGGGEAATGELF
>TRBV28|TRBJ2-7
ASNGVVRYEQY
>TRBV28|TRBJ2-7
ASSLGGTVAHEQY
>TRBV6-2/TRBV6-3|TRBJ2-7
ASSYSTALLREGSHEQY
>TRBV30|TRBJ2-7
AWSASGAYEQY
>TRBV6-1|TRBJ2-1
ASSGTGTPTMF
>TRBV6-1|TRBJ2-4
ARRGAVAGDPGAKNIQY
>TRBV4-1|TRBJ2-3
ASSQESPSEGTDTQY
>TRBV7-9|TRBJ2-1
ASSLGVSSYNEQF
>TRBV12-3/TRBV12-4|TRBJ2-7
ASSPGTGGSEQY
>TRBV12-3/TRBV12-4|TRBJ2-1
ASSLAVGVHDNEQF
>TRBV6-5|TRBJ1-1
ASSYGGAFLTEAL
>TRBV7-2|TRBJ2-7
ASSVDSRLLGEEY
>TRBV20-1|TRBJ1-6
SARDRDGVWADSPLH
>TRBV4-3|TRBJ1-2
ASSHNPSGLRGYT
>TRBV9|TRBJ2-6
ASSPQGSSGANVLT
>TRBV12-3/TRBV12-4|TRBJ2-7
ASSWGQATYEQY
>TRBV20-1|TRBJ2-7
SARGGGEQY
>TRBV5-4|TRBJ2-3
ASSLFGLNTDTQY
>TRBV29-1|TRBJ2-2
SLSSLGGELF
>TRBV7-9|TRBJ2-3
ASSSYWEGRTDTQY
>TRBV7-9|TRBJ2-3
ASGETGAPSTDTQY
>TRBV12-3/TRBV12-4|TRBJ1-4
ASSLEQTNEKLF
>TRBV7-6|TRBJ1-1
ANSAGAEAF
>TRBV6-2/TRBV6-3|TRBJ2-3
ASSYSHPRTDTQY